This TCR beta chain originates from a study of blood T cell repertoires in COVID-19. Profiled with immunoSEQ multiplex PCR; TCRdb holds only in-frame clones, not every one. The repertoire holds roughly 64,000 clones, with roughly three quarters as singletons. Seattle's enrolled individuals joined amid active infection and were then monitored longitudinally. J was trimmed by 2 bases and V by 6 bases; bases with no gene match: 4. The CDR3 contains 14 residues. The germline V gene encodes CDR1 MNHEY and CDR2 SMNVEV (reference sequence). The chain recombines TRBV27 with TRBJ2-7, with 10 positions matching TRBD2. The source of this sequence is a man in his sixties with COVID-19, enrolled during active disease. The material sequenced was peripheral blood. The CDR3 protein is CASRLLAGAYEQYF. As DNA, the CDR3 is TGTGCCAGCAGACTCCTAGCGGGGGCCTACGAGCAGTACTTC.